This record looks at one T cell receptor (beta chain) sequence and its context. Its recognized antigen is unknown. There are no base qualities to consult, and no much larger clone falls within one base. Genomic DNA was isolated from the sorted cells so that the TCRbeta CDR3 region could be sequenced. The immunoSEQ Assay was used for sequencing of TCRbeta CDR3 regions. TCRdb mirrors the immuneACCESS table, restricted to in-frame sequences. Some clones are absent from its copies; in checked studies, under half trace to an unresolved V gene, and the reason for the others is unknown. This sample lists more than 13,000 clones; 70% to 80% were detected once. Under 40% of the sample is held by the ten biggest clonotypes. The trial excluded patients who had a history of autoimmune disease or were on systemic immunosuppression. Peripheral blood for TCR sequencing was collected from all dose cohorts at baseline, on cycle 4 day 1, and on cycle 7 day 1. The samples were drawn from a first-in-human, open-label, multicenter phase I dose-escalation trial of ivuxolimab. Adults with locally advanced or metastatic melanoma, renal cell carcinoma, hepatocellular carcinoma or head and neck squamous cell carcinoma were enrolled in the trial. Before TCR sequencing, CD4+ T cells and CD8+ T cells from peripheral blood were sorted into separate populations.

The sample is drawn from a study of OX40 agonist ivuxolimab in advanced cancers. Context from the whole study: Ivuxolimab was an agonistic, fully human IgG2 monoclonal antibody directed against OX40 (CD134), a costimulatory receptor. Intravenous ivuxolimab was administered to patients every 2 weeks at six dose levels: 0.01, 0.1, 0.3, 1.5, 3 and 10 mg/kg. Among the approximately 50 dose-escalation patients, about 19 had hepatocellular carcinoma, about 15 melanoma, 9 renal cell carcinoma and 9 head and neck cancer. In the dose-escalation cohort, 82.7% of patients were male, and the mean age was approximately 60 years, with a range of roughly 20 to 85. Patients were allowed to have had prior anti-PD-1, anti-PD-L1 or anti-CTLA-4 therapy, and roughly 40% of the dose-escalation patients had previously received checkpoint inhibitors. Partial responses were achieved by three dose-escalation patients, of whom one had hepatocellular carcinoma and two had cutaneous melanoma. The purpose of peripheral TCRbeta sequencing was to test whether ivuxolimab changed TCR sequence diversity and led to clonal T-cell expansion. The paper covers the monotherapy dose-escalation part of the phase I ivuxolimab trial, which included N of about 50 patients.

According to the germline V gene, CDR1 reads LGHNA and CDR2 reads YNFKEQ. The CDR3 has 14 amino acids, counting the end cysteine and phenylalanine. Just CDR3 DNA is preserved here, 42 bases in frame from base 1. After removal of 8 bases from V and 6 bases from J, the junction retains 8 bases not matched to a gene. Summary of the overall study and its limitations: Low levels of normalized T-cell clonal expansion were also seen in some nonresponding patients. After ivuxolimab, expanded clones were on average more numerous among CD8+ T cells than among CD4+ T cells. At doses of 0.1 to 3.0 mg/kg, clonal expansion of both CD4+ and CD8+ T cells in blood was seen between baseline and week 6. Partial responders in the 0.1-3.0 mg/kg groups had among the lowest normalized peripheral clonal expansion, especially among CD8+ T cells. Antigen specificity was not determined for the clonally expanded peripheral T cells.

The rearrangement joined TRBV4-2 to TRBJ1-4; TRBD1 fits 8 bases in the junction. The source was CD4+ or CD8+ T cells sorted from blood, collected in a trial of the OX40 agonist ivuxolimab. The receptor was isolated from an adult with an advanced solid tumor such as melanoma, head and neck, liver or kidney cancer. The nucleotides are TGTGCCAGCTCCCTGGACAGGGTTCATGAAAAACTGTTTTTT. Translated, it gives CASSLDRVHEKLFF.